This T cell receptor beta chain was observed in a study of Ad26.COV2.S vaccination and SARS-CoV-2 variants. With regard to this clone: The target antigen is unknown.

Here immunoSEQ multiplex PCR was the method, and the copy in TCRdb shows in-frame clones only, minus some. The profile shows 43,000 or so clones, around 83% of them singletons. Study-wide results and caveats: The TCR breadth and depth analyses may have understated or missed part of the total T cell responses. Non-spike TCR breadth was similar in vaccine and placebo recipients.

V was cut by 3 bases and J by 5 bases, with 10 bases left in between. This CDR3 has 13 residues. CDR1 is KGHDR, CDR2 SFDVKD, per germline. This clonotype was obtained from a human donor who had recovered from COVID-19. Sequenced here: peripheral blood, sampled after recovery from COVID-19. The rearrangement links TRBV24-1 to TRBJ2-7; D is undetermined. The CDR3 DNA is TGTGCCACCAGTGATGTGGGTGGCCACGAGCAGTACTTC. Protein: CATSDVGGHEQYF.